This record covers a single TCR beta chain. Its antigen is currently unknown. Unique molecular identifiers were used in preparing the TCRbeta library. TCRdb processed the PCR reads anew with MiXCR; each CDR3 protein has one entry. Of fewer than 750,000 distinct CDR3 sequences detected, roughly 30% appear once; the ten largest clones hold approximately 33%. This record comes from a study of T-cell reconstitution after alpha-beta-depleted transplantation in children. Findings and limits, study-wide: It was reported that alpha-beta T cells came from several hundred expanded graft clones (about two months after transplant). Surviving recipient T cells and intrathymic progenitors accounted for some patients' high TCRbeta diversity at day 60. The authors attributed T-cell counts and diversity one year after transplant mostly to newly produced T cells.

This TCR was sampled from a boy under two years old with Wiskott-Aldrich syndrome, due to receive a stem cell transplant. The sample in question was PBMCs, obtained before TCRalphabeta/CD19-depleted stem cell transplant.

The CDR3 DNA reads as TGTGCCAGCGGAGGGTTGACAGGGGCGAACACTGAAGCTTTCTTT. Amino acids: CASGGLTGANTEAFF. The rearrangement links TRBV12-3 or TRBV12-4 to TRBJ1-1; TRBD1 matches 8 bases. There are 15 residues in the CDR3. V was pared by 8 bases and J by 1 base, with 9 bases of the junction left unmatched.